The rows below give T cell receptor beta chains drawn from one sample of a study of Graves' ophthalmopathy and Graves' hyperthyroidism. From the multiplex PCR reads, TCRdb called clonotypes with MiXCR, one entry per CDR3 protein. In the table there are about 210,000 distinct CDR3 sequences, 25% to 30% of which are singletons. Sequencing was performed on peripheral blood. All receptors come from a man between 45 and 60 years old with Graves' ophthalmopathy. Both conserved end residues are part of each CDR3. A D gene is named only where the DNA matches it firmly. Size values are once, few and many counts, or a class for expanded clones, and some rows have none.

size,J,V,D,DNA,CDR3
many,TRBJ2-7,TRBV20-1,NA,TGCAGTGCTAGAGATCCCCCCGAGCAGTACTTC,CSARDPPEQYF
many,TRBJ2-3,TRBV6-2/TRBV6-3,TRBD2,TGTGCCAGCAGTTACCCCGGGACTACCCTCACAGATACGCAGTATTTT,CASSYPGTTLTDTQYF
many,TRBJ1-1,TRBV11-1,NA,TGTGCCAGCAGCTTAGCCGGGCAGATGAACACTGAAGCTTTCTTT,CASSLAGQMNTEAFF
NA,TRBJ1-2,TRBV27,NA,TGTGCCAGCAGCTTCCGGGACGGAAGGAATGGCTACACCTTC,CASSFRDGRNGYTF
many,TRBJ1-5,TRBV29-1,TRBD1,TGCAGCGTGTCGACAGGGGCCGATCAGCCCCAGCATTTT,CSVSTGADQPQHF
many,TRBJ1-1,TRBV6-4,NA,TGTGCCAGCCATGGACGAGGGGGGAGCGCTAGTATGAACACTGAAGCTTTCTTT,CASHGRGGSASMNTEAFF
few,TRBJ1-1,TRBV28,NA,TGTGCCAGCAGTTCCCCACCAGAAAACACTGAAGCTTTCTTT,CASSSPPENTEAFF
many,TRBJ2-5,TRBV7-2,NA,TGTGCCAGCAGCTTGGGGACCGCTAGGACCCAGTACTTC,CASSLGTARTQYF
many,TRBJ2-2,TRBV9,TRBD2,TGTGCCAGCAGCGTAGACGGTAGCGGGCTCACCGGGGAGCTGTTTTTT,CASSVDGSGLTGELFF
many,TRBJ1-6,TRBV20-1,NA,TGCAGTGCGGCGGGGGTTAAACCTTATAATTCACCCCTCCACTTT,CSAAGVKPYNSPLHF
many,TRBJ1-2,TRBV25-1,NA,TGTGCCAGCAGTGGATTAGGGGGACGGGGCTACACCTTC,CASSGLGGRGYTF
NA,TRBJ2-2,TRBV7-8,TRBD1,TGTGCCAGCAGCATCAGGACAGGGGGCTCGGGCACCGGGGAGCTGTTTTTT,CASSIRTGGSGTGELFF
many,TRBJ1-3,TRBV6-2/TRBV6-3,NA,TGTGCCGTTGGACGGAGCTCTGGAAACACCATATATTTT,CAVGRSSGNTIYF
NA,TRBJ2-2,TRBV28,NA,TGTGCCAGCTTTGGGACGGAGAAAGGTACCGGGGAGCTGTTTTTT,CASFGTEKGTGELFF
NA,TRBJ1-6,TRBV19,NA,TGTGCCAGTAGTATTGCCGGGGAATATTCACCCCTCCACTTT,CASSIAGEYSPLHF
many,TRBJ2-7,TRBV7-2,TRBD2,TGTGCCAGCAGCTTTGGGCTAGCGGGAGGCTACGAGCAGTACTTC,CASSFGLAGGYEQYF
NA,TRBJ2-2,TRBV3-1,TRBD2,TGTGCCAGCAGCCTCGGACTAGCGGGAGGCGGGGAGCTGTTTTTT,CASSLGLAGGGELFF
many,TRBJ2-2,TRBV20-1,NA,TGCAGTGTTCCTAAGGGAGCGGGCACCGGGGAGCTGTTTTTT,CSVPKGAGTGELFF
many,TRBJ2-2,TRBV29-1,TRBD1,TGCAGCGTGGGACAGACGAACACCGGGGAGCTGTTTTTT,CSVGQTNTGELFF
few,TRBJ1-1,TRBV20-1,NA,TGCAGTGCTAGTCCCGGGAACACTGAAGCTTTCTTT,CSASPGNTEAFF
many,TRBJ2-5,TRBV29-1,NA,TGCAGCCATGGGGCGGTCCAAGAGACCCAGTACTTC,CSHGAVQETQYF
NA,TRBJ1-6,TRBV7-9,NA,TGTGCCAGCAGCTTCACAGGACCTAATTCACCCCTCCACTTT,CASSFTGPNSPLHF
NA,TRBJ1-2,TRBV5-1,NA,TGCGCCAGCAGCGAGGAGACTAATTCCCCAGGAGGCTACACCTTC,CASSEETNSPGGYTF
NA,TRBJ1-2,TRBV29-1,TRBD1,TGCAGCGCAAGACAGGGTGCCAACTATGGCTACACCTTC,CSARQGANYGYTF
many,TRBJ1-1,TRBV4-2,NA,TGTGCCAGCAGCCTACGGATGGCGGGGAACACTGAAGCTTCCTTT,CASSLRMAGNTEASF
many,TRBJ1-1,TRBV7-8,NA,TGTGCCAGCAGCTTAGCGAGCGAGAACACTGAAGCTTTCTTT,CASSLASENTEAFF
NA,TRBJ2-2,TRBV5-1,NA,TGCGCCAGCAGCTTGGTATCGGGAAAGGGGGAGCTGTTTTTT,CASSLVSGKGELFF
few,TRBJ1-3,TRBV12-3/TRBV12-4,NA,TGTGCCAGCAGAGCGAGTCTCTCTGGAAACACCATATATTTT,CASRASLSGNTIYF
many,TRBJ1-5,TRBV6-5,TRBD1,TGTGCCAGCAGTTACTCGATCTCCAGGGGGTTCAATCAGCCCCAGCATTTT,CASSYSISRGFNQPQHF
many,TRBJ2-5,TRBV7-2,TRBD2,TGTGCCAGCAGCCACCCGGGACTAGCGGGAGTGTCTTATGGCCAAGAGACCCAGTACTTC,CASSHPGLAGVSYGQETQYF
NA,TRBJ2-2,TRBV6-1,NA,TGTGCCAGCATCGAATTGTGGCAGAACACCGGGGAGCTGTTTTTT,CASIELWQNTGELFF
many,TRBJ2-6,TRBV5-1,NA,TGCGCCAGCAGCTTTGCCGTCTCTGGGGCCAACGTCCTGACTTTC,CASSFAVSGANVLTF
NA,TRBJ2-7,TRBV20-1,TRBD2,TGCAGTGCTAGAGATCAGGGACTAGCGGAGCAGTACTTC,CSARDQGLAEQYF
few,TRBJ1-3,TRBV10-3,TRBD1,TGTGCCATCAGTGGTCTTCCGATGGACAGGGTTATCGAAGACACCATATATTTT,CAISGLPMDRVIEDTIYF
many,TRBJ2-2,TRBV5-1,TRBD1,TGCGCCAGCAGCATCCGGGACAGGGCGTCGGGGACCGGGGAGCTGTTTTTT,CASSIRDRASGTGELFF
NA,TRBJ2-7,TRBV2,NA,TGTGCCAGCAGTGAAGGCTTTATAGCCTACGAGCAGTACTTC,CASSEGFIAYEQYF
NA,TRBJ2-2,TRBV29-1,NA,TGCAGCGTTGGGAGAACCGGGTGGGGGGAGCTGTTTTTT,CSVGRTGWGELFF
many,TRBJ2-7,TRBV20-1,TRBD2,TGCAGTGCTAGCGGGGGGGATGCCTACGAGCAGTACTTC,CSASGGDAYEQYF
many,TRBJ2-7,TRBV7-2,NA,TGTACCAGCAGCTCGTACACAGGAGGCAAACCCTACGAGCAGTACTTC,CTSSSYTGGKPYEQYF
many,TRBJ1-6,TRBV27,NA,TGTGCCAGCAGTTCCGTTCTCTATAATTCACCCCTCCACTTT,CASSSVLYNSPLHF
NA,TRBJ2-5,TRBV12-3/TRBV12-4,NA,TGTGCCAGCAGTCGGGCCGAGGGGGAGACCCAGTACTTC,CASSRAEGETQYF
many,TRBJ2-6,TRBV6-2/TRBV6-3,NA,TGTGCCTGCTGGGACTCGTTCTCTGGGGCCAACGTCCTGACTTTC,CACWDSFSGANVLTF
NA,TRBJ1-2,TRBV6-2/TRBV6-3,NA,TGTGCCAGCAGTCTCGGGACAATCAATTATGGCTACACCTTC,CASSLGTINYGYTF
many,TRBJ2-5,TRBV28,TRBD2,TGTGCCAGCAACTCCTTCACTAGCGGGAGTCGCCAAGAGACCCAGTACTTC,CASNSFTSGSRQETQYF
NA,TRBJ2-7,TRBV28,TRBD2,TGTGCCAGCAGTTTACAGACTAGCGGGAGCTACGAGCAGTACTTC,CASSLQTSGSYEQYF
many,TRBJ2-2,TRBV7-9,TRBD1,TGTGCCAGCAGCGAAAGGACAGGGGAGGCCGGGGAGCTGTTTTTT,CASSERTGEAGELFF
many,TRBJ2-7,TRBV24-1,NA,TGTGCCACCAGTGGGACCTCTGGATACGAGCAGTACTTC,CATSGTSGYEQYF